This TCR beta chain was sequenced in a study of Graves' ophthalmopathy and Graves' hyperthyroidism. Germline loops: CDR1 SNHLY, CDR2 FYNNEI. The CDR3 totals 14 residues. The V end lost 8 bases, the J end lost 5 bases, and 19 bases lay between the germline ends. The study amplified TCR beta CDR3 regions using RNA transcripts. HTBI primers primed a first-round RT-PCR, and a second-round multiplex PCR followed. TCRdb re-called the multiplex PCR reads with MiXCR, one entry per CDR3 protein. This sample has about 740,000 distinct CDR3 sequences, with 35% to 50% found just once. This clonotype originated in an adult man with Graves' ophthalmopathy. The chain combines TRBV2 with TRBJ2-7; D ambiguous. Sequenced: peripheral blood. CDR3 loop: CASSPGIARDEQYF. The CDR3 region has the DNA TGTGCCAGCTCACCGGGTATAGCTCGTGACGAGCAGTACTTC.